These 9 T cell receptor beta chains were all obtained from the same sample, sequenced in a study of beta chain features in type 1 diabetes. Study-wide findings and caveats: For Type 1 diabetes patients, all four CD4+ subsets carried TCRB CDR3s that were moderately but significantly shorter.

Of the isolated RNA, all was reverse transcribed, and so the sequenced material was expressed TCRB transcripts. Some clones are missing from TCRdb's copy, which holds only in-frame ones; the method was immunoSEQ multiplex PCR. Of 200,000 to 300,000 clones listed, 11% are singletons. No antigen has been assigned to these receptors. The sample taken for sequencing was naive CD4+ T cells from blood. The receptors were gathered from a man aged 30-40 years with type 1 diabetes.

This chain connects TRBV9 to TRBJ2-7; the match to TRBD2 covers 14 bases. The length of the CDR3 is 18 residues. From germline, CDR1 is SGDLS and CDR2 YYNGEE. Trimming took 2 bases from V and 0 from J; bases not matched to a gene: 7. The CDR3 nucleotides read TGTGCCAGCAGCGTTGGACTAGCGGGGGGTGGGAACTCCTACGAGCAGTACTTC. Its protein is CASSVGLAGGGNSYEQYF. Full variable domain (rest looked up from reference TRBV9 and TRBJ2-7): DSGVTQTPKHLITATGQRVTLRCSPRSGDLSVYWYQQSLDQGLQFLIQYYNGEERAKGNILERFSAQQFPDLHSELNLSSLELGDSALYFCASSVGLAGGGNSYEQYFGPGTRLTVT.

This clone was detected only a few times. The rearrangement links TRBV18 to TRBJ1-5, with 7 bases aligning to TRBD1. The V segment lost 6 bases and the J segment 5 bases; nucleotides outside the gene matches: 7. Germline-derived CDR1 and CDR2 are KGHSH and LQKENI. The CDR3 sequence is 14 residues long. The CDR3 is CASSQDRRDQPQHF. The DNA of the CDR3 is TGTGCCAGCTCCCAGGACAGGCGAGATCAGCCCCAGCATTTT.

The chain links TRBV7-9 to TRBJ2-1; possibly TRBD2 for D (6 bases). The V end lost 5 bases, the J end lost 9 bases, and 11 bases lay between the germline ends. Germline V gene lookup returns CDR1 SEHNR and CDR2 FQNEAQ (reference sequence). The CDR3 is 12 residues long. The CDR3 reads CASSRTKAEQFF. The DNA for the CDR3 is TGTGCCAGCAGCAGGACTAAGGCTGAGCAGTTCTTC.

This clone was seen more than once but under ten times. The V gene is TRBV6-5, the J gene TRBJ2-3; TRBD1 aligns across 8 bases. V lost 2 bases, J lost 1 base, and 2 bases stayed unmatched. The CDR3 consists of 15 residues. Germline V CDR1 and CDR2: MNHEY, SVGAGI. The CDR3, as DNA: TGTGCCAGCAGTTACGGGACAGGCCGCACAGATACGCAGTATTTT. This sequence encodes CASSYGTGRTDTQYF.

Only a few counts were recorded for this clone. J is TRBJ1-2 and V is TRBV19; 11 bases fit TRBD1. This CDR3 is 15 amino acids long. Trimming took 4 bases from V and 8 from J; bases not matched to a gene: 9. Germline V gives CDR1 LNHDA, CDR2 SQIVND (reference sequence). The chain's CDR3 is CASSTRRTGGDGYTF. DNA of the CDR3: TGTGCCAGTAGTACTCGCAGGACAGGGGGCGACGGCTACACCTTC.

The chain employs TRBV5-6 and TRBJ1-2; D gene unclear. The germline V gene encodes CDR1 SGHDT and CDR2 YYEEEE. This CDR3 comprises 12 residues. With 7 bases removed from V and 7 bases from J, the gap between germline ends came to 14 bases. Written as DNA, the CDR3 is TGTGCCAGCGCCCTTTCCCCTACTGGCTACACCTTC. This encodes CASALSPTGYTF.

This clone appeared a few times. Different DNA sequences within this sample yield the same CDR3. The V gene is TRBV9, the J gene TRBJ2-7, with 11 bases lining up with TRBD2. CDR1 and CDR2 from the germline V gene are SGDLS and YYNGEE. The CDR3 consists of 15 residues. V was pared by 0 bases and J by 3 bases, with 2 bases of the junction left unmatched. This CDR3 is CASSVGLAGNYEQYF. In DNA, the CDR3 is TGTGCCAGCAGCGTAGGACTAGCGGGAAACTACGAGCAGTACTTC.

V and J are TRBV30 and TRBJ1-2; unclear D gene. The CDR3 spans 17 residues. Per the germline V gene, CDR1 is GTSNPN and CDR2 is SVGIG (reference sequence). V lost 0 bases to trimming and J lost 6 bases, with 23 bases between them. CDR3 amino acids: CAWSVHVRDPGKHGYTF. CDR3 DNA sequence: TGTGCCTGGAGTGTTCATGTGAGGGATCCGGGCAAGCATGGCTACACCTTC.

This clone was picked up a small number of times. The chain is built from TRBV20-1 and TRBJ2-3; D call uncertain. The CDR3 consists of 11 residues. Germline V gives CDR1 DFQATT, CDR2 SNEGSKA (reference sequence). The V end lost 1 base, the J end lost 5 bases, and 4 bases lay between the germline ends. As DNA, the CDR3 is TGCAGTGCTAGAGGTAGAGATACGCAGTATTTT. Translated: CSARGRDTQYF.